This is a list of T cell receptor beta chains from one sample in a study of OX40 agonist ivuxolimab in advanced cancers. The repertoire was sequenced with immunoSEQ multiplex PCR; TCRdb's copy has only in-frame clones and lacks some. The table has about 81,000 clones, around 80% seen once. The sequencing used CD4+ or CD8+ T cells sorted from blood, collected in a trial of the OX40 agonist ivuxolimab. These receptor sequences come from an adult with an advanced solid tumor such as melanoma, head and neck, liver or kidney cancer. The CDR3 runs from the conserved cysteine through the conserved F or W. D genes are given only for firm matches. Some rows have no size entry. The others give once, few or many, or a class for an expanded clone.

size	J	V	D	CDR3	DNA
.	TRBJ2-3	TRBV7-2	.	CASCTQGLGFRYF	TGTGCCAGCTGTACCCAGGGGCTAGGGTTTCGGTATTTT
.	TRBJ1-6	TRBV27	TRBD1	CASSWGQGENNSPLHF	TGTGCCAGCAGCTGGGGACAGGGAGAGAATAATTCACCCCTCCACTTT
.	TRBJ2-7	TRBV11-2	TRBD1	CASSLEATGPYEQYF	TGTGCCAGCAGCTTAGAGGCGACAGGGCCCTACGAGCAGTACTTC
.	TRBJ2-5	TRBV11-2	.	CASSFQHVGKGETQYF	TGTGCCAGCAGCTTCCAGCACGTTGGGAAGGGCGAGACCCAGTACTTC
.	TRBJ2-1	TRBV7-3	.	CASSLNPLDSGEQFF	TGTGCCAGCAGCTTAAATCCCCTGGATAGCGGTGAGCAGTTCTTC
.	TRBJ2-3	TRBV11-2	TRBD1	CASSLVGTGGTDTQYF	TGTGCCAGCAGCTTAGTCGGGACAGGAGGCACAGATACGCAGTATTTT
.	TRBJ2-4	TRBV10-3	.	CAISAKGSGAKNIQYF	TGTGCCATCAGTGCGAAGGGAAGCGGAGCCAAAAACATTCAGTACTTC
.	TRBJ1-1	TRBV9	.	CASSVDEGQFGTEAFF	TGTGCCAGCAGCGTAGACGAGGGTCAGTTCGGAACTGAAGCTTTCTTT
.	TRBJ2-5	TRBV7-8	.	CASSILTGLSEETQYF	TGTGCCAGCAGCATACTCACAGGGTTGTCGGAAGAGACCCAGTACTTC
.	TRBJ1-2	TRBV15	.	CATSASRVGYGYTF	TGTGCCACCAGCGCCTCTAGGGTGGGCTATGGCTACACCTTC
.	TRBJ2-7	TRBV29-1	TRBD1	CSVEGRQGAGQYF	TGCAGCGTTGAAGGGAGACAGGGGGCCGGGCAGTACTTC
.	TRBJ1-2	TRBV5-1	.	CASSEQDPRSYGYTF	TGCGCCAGCAGCGAACAGGACCCCCGGAGCTATGGCTACACCTTC
.	TRBJ2-2	TRBV7-3	.	CASSLQGKTGELFF	TGTGCCAGCAGCTTACAGGGAAAAACCGGGGAGCTGTTTTTT
.	TRBJ1-1	TRBV11-2	.	CASSLGRVGNTEAFF	TGTGCCAGCAGCTTGGGCAGGGTGGGGAACACTGAAGCTTTCTTT
.	TRBJ2-2	TRBV11-3	.	CASSLTRNTGELFF	TGTGCCAGCAGCTTAACCAGGAACACCGGGGAGCTGTTTTTT
.	TRBJ2-1	TRBV4-1	.	CASSQDLLGLGGAYNEQFF	TGCGCCAGCAGCCAAGATCTTTTGGGACTTGGGGGGGCTTACAATGAGCAGTTCTTC
.	TRBJ2-1	TRBV11-2	TRBD2	CASSSPGGALYNEQFF	TGTGCCAGCAGTTCCCCGGGGGGTGCCCTTTACAATGAGCAGTTCTTC
.	TRBJ2-7	TRBV28	TRBD1	CASSFGTGPYEQYF	TGTGCCAGCAGTTTCGGGACAGGTCCCTACGAGCAGTACTTC
.	TRBJ1-2	TRBV6-5	TRBD1	CASRETGDRAYGYTF	TGTGCCAGCAGGGAAACAGGGGACCGGGCCTATGGCTACACCTTC
.	TRBJ1-4	TRBV7-2	.	CASSSGHSATNEKLFF	TGTGCCAGCAGCTCTGGACATTCTGCAACTAATGAAAAACTGTTTTTT
few	TRBJ1-2	TRBV27	.	CASSLWSNYGYTF	TGTGCCAGCAGTTTATGGTCTAACTATGGCTACACCTTC
.	TRBJ1-5	TRBV6-5	.	CASRINSNQPQHF	TGTGCCAGCAGGATAAATAGCAATCAGCCCCAGCATTTT
.	TRBJ2-7	TRBV27	TRBD1	CASSPNRGYNEQYF	TGTGCCAGCAGTCCAAACAGGGGGTACAACGAGCAGTACTTC
.	TRBJ1-1	TRBV10-2	.	CASARGGRNTEAFF	TGCGCCAGCGCCCGGGGCGGTCGAAACACTGAAGCTTTCTTT
.	TRBJ1-2	TRBV28	.	CASSLGASRDRKYGYTF	TGTGCCAGCAGTTTGGGAGCCTCGAGGGATCGAAAATATGGCTACACCTTC
.	TRBJ2-2	TRBV10-3	.	CAIRPGGTGELFF	TGTGCCATCAGGCCCGGGGGAACCGGGGAGCTGTTTTTT
.	TRBJ2-2	TRBV5-1	.	CASSLAGDRELFF	TGCGCCAGCAGCTTGGCCGGAGACAGGGAGCTGTTTTTT
.	TRBJ1-1	TRBV5-6	.	CASSLGSEAFF	TGTGCCAGCAGCTTGGGAAGTGAAGCTTTCTTT
.	TRBJ1-1	TRBV6-5	.	CASSWGGFGSTEAFF	TGTGCCAGCAGTTGGGGGGGATTTGGTAGCACTGAAGCTTTCTTT
few	TRBJ1-2	TRBV7-9	.	CASSFPRNGYTF	TGTGCCAGCAGCTTTCCCCGAAACGGCTACACCTTC
.	TRBJ2-7	TRBV9	.	CASSGEGYEQYF	TGTGCCAGCAGCGGAGAGGGTTACGAGCAGTACTTC
.	TRBJ1-2	TRBV18	TRBD1	CASSVPGQGLRYGYTF	TGTGCCAGCTCAGTCCCGGGACAGGGATTGAGGTATGGCTACACCTTC
.	TRBJ2-7	TRBV27	TRBD1	CASSLLAGGSYEQYF	TGTGCCAGCAGTTTGTTGGCAGGGGGATCCTACGAGCAGTACTTC
.	TRBJ1-1	TRBV18	TRBD1	CASSPIFRGLMNTEAFF	TGTGCCAGCTCACCAATTTTCAGGGGGCTAATGAACACTGAAGCTTTCTTT
.	TRBJ2-1	TRBV18	.	CASSPGLGNNEQFF	TGTGCCAGCTCACCGGGCCTAGGTAACAATGAGCAGTTCTTC
.	TRBJ1-3	TRBV7-2	.	CASSLNSPMAVSGNTIYF	TGTGCCAGCAGCTTAAATTCCCCTATGGCGGTCTCAGGAAACACCATATATTTT
.	TRBJ2-7	TRBV13	.	CASSPPRYYEQYF	TGTGCCAGCAGCCCTCCCCGCTATTACGAGCAGTACTTC
.	TRBJ2-3	TRBV5-4	TRBD2	CASSPGGRGASSDTQYF	TGTGCCAGCAGCCCCGGGGGGCGGGGGGCTTCCTCAGATACGCAGTATTTT
.	TRBJ1-2	TRBV15	.	CATSRGSAGNSYGYTF	TGTGCCACCAGCAGAGGATCTGCGGGTAACAGCTATGGCTACACCTTC
.	TRBJ1-2	TRBV7-9	.	CASSLGLNYGYTF	TGTGCCAGCAGCTTGGGGTTGAACTATGGCTACACCTTC
.	TRBJ2-1	TRBV6-5	.	CASSFSGSNEQFF	TGTGCCAGCAGTTTTTCCGGAAGCAATGAGCAGTTCTTC
.	TRBJ1-2	TRBV9	.	CASRGEDYGYTF	TGTGCCAGCCGGGGAGAAGACTATGGCTACACCTTC
.	TRBJ2-3	TRBV6-5	TRBD1	CASSRTGYLTDTQYF	TGTGCCAGCAGTCGGACAGGCTACTTGACAGATACGCAGTATTTT
.	TRBJ1-4	TRBV30	.	CAGGLRGRWEKLFF	TGTGCCGGGGGACTTCGGGGGCGGTGGGAAAAACTGTTTTTT
.	TRBJ1-1	TRBV28	.	CASTRYRANMNTEAFF	TGTGCCAGCACCAGGTACAGGGCAAACATGAACACTGAAGCTTTCTTT
.	TRBJ2-2	TRBV4-1	.	CASSPGTTLTGELFF	TGCGCCAGCAGCCCTGGGACCACCCTAACCGGGGAGCTGTTTTTT
once	TRBJ1-1	TRBV4-3	.	CASSQDLGGSDTEAFF	TGCGCCAGCAGCCAAGACCTCGGGGGGAGCGACACTGAAGCTTTCTTT
.	TRBJ2-1	TRBV19	TRBD2	CASTSGTKSEQFF	TGTGCCAGTACTAGCGGAACTAAATCAGAGCAGTTCTTC
.	TRBJ2-1	TRBV12-5	TRBD1	CASGCPQGLATECNEQFF	TGTGCTAGTGGTTGCCCACAGGGGCTCGCGACTGAGTGCAATGAGCAGTTCTTC
.	TRBJ2-7	TRBV27	.	CASSLWFRDHEQYF	TGTGCCAGCAGTTTATGGTTTCGGGACCACGAGCAGTACTTC
.	TRBJ1-1	TRBV7-2	.	CASSLGAHPHLF	TGTGCCAGCAGCTTAGGGGCACACCCCCACCTTTTT
.	TRBJ2-1	TRBV6-5	TRBD1	CASSRDRYNEQFF	TGTGCCAGTTCACGGGACAGGTACAATGAGCAGTTCTTC
.	TRBJ1-2	TRBV6-6	.	CASSPGTRLYGYTF	TGTGCCAGCAGCCCCGGGACCCGGCTTTATGGCTACACCTTC
.	TRBJ2-1	TRBV7-9	TRBD1	CASSSGTGTNEQFF	TGTGCCAGCAGCTCCGGGACAGGGACCAATGAGCAGTTCTTC
.	TRBJ2-1	TRBV7-8	.	CASSLTGTPLYNEQFF	TGTGCCAGCAGTCTCACCGGGACGCCCCTTTACAATGAGCAGTTCTTC
.	TRBJ1-1	TRBV5-4	.	CASSFGDTEAFF	TGTGCCAGCAGCTTCGGGGACACTGAAGCTTTCTTT
.	TRBJ1-2	TRBV28	TRBD1	CASRTGTGGDGYTF	TGTGCCAGCAGAACCGGGACAGGGGGAGATGGCTACACCTTC
.	TRBJ2-2	TRBV2	TRBD2	CASRATSGGNTGELFF	TGTGCCAGCAGAGCGACTAGCGGGGGAAACACCGGGGAGCTGTTTTTT